The 19 T cell receptor beta chains listed next were all sequenced from one sample in a study of cytomegalovirus exposure and HLA in healthy donors. 13 Jbeta primers and 60 Vbeta primers were used for the PCR. This table comes from immunoSEQ multiplex PCR, and its TCRdb copy is limited to in-frame clones, with some not included. The repertoire has some 87,000 clones, 65% to 80% of them found once; the top ten carry under 3%. Material: PBMCs. These receptor sequences come from a man aged 25 to 40 in good health and CMV-seronegative.

This clone was seen a few times. This chain connects TRBV6-1 to TRBJ1-1; D is unclear. Germline CDR1 MNHNS, CDR2 SASEGT. The CDR3 is made up of 16 amino acids. V lost 2 bases to trimming and J lost 1 base, with 14 bases between them. CDR3 residues: CASSERAQAENTEAFF. The DNA for the CDR3 is TGTGCCAGCAGTGAACGAGCCCAGGCCGAGAACACTGAAGCTTTCTTT.

This chain links TRBV5-1 with TRBJ1-1; 10 nucleotides match TRBD1. The CDR3 runs 16 residues. The ends lost 3 bases at V and 5 bases at J; junction bases unmatched: 10. Germline lookup yields CDR1 SGHRS and CDR2 YFSETQ. The CDR3 DNA sequence: TGCGCCAGCAGCTGGAACTCAGGGACAGGGGAGACTGAAGCTTTCTTT. This translates into CASSWNSGTGETEAFF.

This chain connects TRBV19 to TRBJ2-3; TRBD2 agrees at 12 bases. In germline, CDR1 is LNHDA, CDR2 SQIVND (reference sequence). Germline trimming cut 4 bases from V and 6 bases from J; bases unmatched to any gene: 5. The length of the CDR3 is 15 residues. CDR3 sequence reads: CASSTSGGALDTQYF. The DNA of the CDR3 is TGTGCCAGTAGTACTAGCGGGGGGGCGCTGGATACGCAGTATTTT.

This clone has only one observation. The V call is TRBV9, the J call TRBJ2-3, with 11 bases matching TRBD2. Unmatched junction bases numbered 11, after V lost 4 bases and J lost 4 bases. The length of the CDR3 is 17 residues. Germline V gene sequence: CDR1 SGDLS, CDR2 YYNGEE. The CDR3 DNA reads TGTGCCAGCAGCCCCGGACTAGCGGGTGGCAAGGCAGATACGCAGTATTTT. Protein sequence: CASSPGLAGGKADTQYF.

This chain connects TRBV7-6 to TRBJ2-6; TRBD1 is a possible D gene (5 bases). Trimming stripped 5 bases from V and 4 bases from J, with 15 bases between. Germline V gene data show CDR1 as SGHVS and CDR2 as FNYEAQ. The CDR3 has 16 residues. Here the CDR3 reads CASSLESGMGANVLTF. Written as DNA, the CDR3 is TGTGCCAGCAGCCTAGAATCAGGGATGGGGGCCAACGTCCTGACTTTC.

This clone was recorded only once. The chain links TRBV28 to TRBJ2-1; D remains ambiguous. With 6 bases removed from V and 8 bases from J, the gap between germline ends came to 11 bases. The CDR3 consists of 12 residues. The germline V gene has CDR1 MDHEN and CDR2 SYDVKM. The CDR3 nucleotides read TGTGCCAGCAGGGCAGGAATCGATGAGCAGTTCTTC. Residues: CASRAGIDEQFF.

J is TRBJ1-1 and V is TRBV21-1. TRBV21-1 is annotated as a pseudogene. The CDR3 is made up of 11 amino acids. The CDR3 here is CASSKDKRAFF. The CDR3 DNA reads as TGTGCCAGCAGCAAAGACAAGCGGGCTTTCTTT.

The CDR3 loop is CASSSAQRNNSPLHF. DNA of the CDR3: TGTGCCAGCAGTTCCGCCCAGAGGAATAATTCACCCCTCCACTTT. The rearrangement links TRBV28 to TRBJ1-6; D gene ambiguous. The CDR3 runs to 15 residues. With 4 bases removed from V and 5 bases from J, the gap between germline ends came to 12 bases. Per germline, CDR1 MDHEN and CDR2 SYDVKM.

The chain recombines TRBV19 with TRBJ2-7; TRBD1 might be the D (5 bases). There are 12 residues in the CDR3. The V end was cut by 5 bases, the J end by 6 bases, with 11 bases between. CDR1 and CDR2 from the germline V gene are LNHDA and SQIVND (reference sequence). In DNA form, the CDR3 reads TGTGCCAGTAGTGAACAGGATACCGAGCAGTACTTC. It translates to CASSEQDTEQYF.

This clone has just one count. The rearrangement links TRBV19 to TRBJ2-1; the D gene is possibly TRBD2 (6 bases). CDR3 length equals 16 residues. The V end was cut by 5 bases, the J end by 4 bases, with 18 bases between. Germline V gene lookup returns CDR1 LNHDA and CDR2 SQIVND (reference sequence). CDR3 sequence: CASSGEVMGSYNEQFF. The CDR3 DNA reads as TGTGCCAGTAGTGGGGAGGTGATGGGGTCGTACAATGAGCAGTTCTTC.

DNA for the CDR3: TGTGCCAGCAGACCCGGACAGGGGGGTGGCAATCAGCCCCAGCATTTT. It yields the protein CASRPGQGGGNQPQHF. This sequence joins TRBV6-6 and TRBJ1-5, with 10 positions matching TRBD1. This CDR3 has 16 amino acids. Germline V CDR1 and CDR2: MNHNY, SVGAGI (reference sequence). V was pared by 6 bases and J by 2 bases, with 7 bases of the junction left unmatched.

The rearrangement joins TRBV7-8 to TRBJ2-1; D unclear. The CDR3 totals 15 residues. V lost 0 bases, J lost 3 bases, and 9 bases lay in between. Germline V CDR1 and CDR2: SGHVS, FQNEAQ. The CDR3 loop reads CASSLASVNYNEQFF. The CDR3 DNA reads as TGTGCCAGCAGCTTAGCCTCAGTTAACTACAATGAGCAGTTCTTC.

The V gene is TRBV9, the J gene TRBJ1-1; D remains ambiguous. This CDR3 is built from 15 residues. Germline V gene sequence: CDR1 SGDLS, CDR2 YYNGEE. Deletions cut 0 bases from V and 6 bases from J, with 15 bases between. The CDR3 spells CASSVGRTGSAEAFF. CDR3 coding DNA: TGTGCCAGCAGCGTAGGGCGGACCGGGAGCGCTGAAGCTTTCTTT. The variable domain in full, completed from reference TRBV9 and TRBJ1-1, reads DSGVTQTPKHLITATGQRVTLRCSPRSGDLSVYWYQQSLDQGLQFLIQYYNGEERAKGNILERFSAQQFPDLHSELNLSSLELGDSALYFCASSVGRTGSAEAFFGQGTRLTVV.

This chain joins TRBV2 and TRBJ2-7; no firm D call. The CDR3 covers 14 residues. Germline CDR1 reads SNHLY; CDR2 reads FYNNEI. Trimming removed 0 bases from V and 5 bases from J, with 11 bases in between. The CDR3 coding sequence is TGTGCCAGCAGTGAAGCGCGGCAGATCCACGAGCAGTACTTC. It specifies CASSEARQIHEQYF.

CDR3 sequence: CASSYSPGQGNNEQFF. CDR3 bases: TGTGCCAGCAGTTACTCTCCGGGACAGGGGAACAATGAGCAGTTCTTC. The chain employs TRBV6-5 and TRBJ2-1; TRBD1 matches 10 bases. The CDR3 loop spans 16 amino acids. With V trimmed by 0 bases and J by 5 bases, 4 bases remained unmatched. Germline V gene data show CDR1 as MNHEY and CDR2 as SVGAGI.

The rearrangement links TRBV6-6 to TRBJ1-5, with 9 nucleotides matching TRBD1. The V gene's germline CDR1 is MNHNY and CDR2 SVGAGI (reference sequence). The V gene end was trimmed by 0 bases and the J gene end by 4 bases; junction bases not matched to a gene: 4. The CDR3 extends over 16 amino acids. The DNA of the CDR3 is TGTGCCAGCAGTTACTCGAGGGACAGGGATAATCAGCCCCAGCATTTT. Protein: CASSYSRDRDNQPQHF.

This chain joins TRBV5-1 and TRBJ2-1, with TRBD1 matching over 11 bases. Germline values: CDR1 SGHRS, CDR2 YFSETQ. The CDR3 runs to 16 residues. V lost 0 bases and J lost 9; bases outside the gene matches: 8. CDR3 nucleotide sequence: TGCGCCAGCAGCTTGGGAACCGGGACAGGGGGAACTGAGCAGTTCTTC. It codes for CASSLGTGTGGTEQFF.

The rearrangement uses TRBV16 and TRBJ2-7; D is undetermined. V was clipped by 2 bases and J by 12 bases, with 11 bases between them. The CDR3 loop spans 11 amino acids. Germline-derived CDR1 and CDR2 are KGHSY and FQNENV. The CDR3 protein is CASSQHQGAYF. The CDR3 region has the DNA TGTGCCAGCAGCCAACACCAAGGAGCGTACTTC.

The chain joins TRBV11-2 to TRBJ1-1; TRBD1 matches at 8 bases. Losses at the gene ends were 1 base for V and 4 bases for J; bases not matched to a gene: 2. Germline lookup yields CDR1 SGHAT and CDR2 FQNNGV. CDR3 size: 14 residues. CDR3: CASSLGQGITEAFF. In nucleotides, the CDR3 is TGTGCCAGCAGCTTAGGACAGGGGATCACTGAAGCTTTCTTT.